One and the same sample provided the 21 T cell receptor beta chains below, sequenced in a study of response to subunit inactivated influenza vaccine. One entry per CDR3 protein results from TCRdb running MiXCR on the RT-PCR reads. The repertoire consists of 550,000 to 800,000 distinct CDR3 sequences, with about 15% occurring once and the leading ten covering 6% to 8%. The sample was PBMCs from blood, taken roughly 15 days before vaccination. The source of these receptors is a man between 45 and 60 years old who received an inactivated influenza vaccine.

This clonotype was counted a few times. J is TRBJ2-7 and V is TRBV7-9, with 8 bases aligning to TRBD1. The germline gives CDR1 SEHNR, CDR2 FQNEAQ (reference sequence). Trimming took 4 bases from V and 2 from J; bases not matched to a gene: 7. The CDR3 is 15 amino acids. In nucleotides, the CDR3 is TGTGCCAGCAGCTCCCCCTCGACAGGGGCCTACGAGCAGTACTTC. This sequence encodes CASSSPSTGAYEQYF.

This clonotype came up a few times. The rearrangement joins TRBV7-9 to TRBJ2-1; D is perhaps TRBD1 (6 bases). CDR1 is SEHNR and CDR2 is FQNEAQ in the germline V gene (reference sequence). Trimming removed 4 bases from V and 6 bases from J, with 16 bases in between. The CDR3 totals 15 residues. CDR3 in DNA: TGTGCCAGCAGCTCCCCGCACAGGGATGGCAATGAGCAGTTCTTC. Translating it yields CASSSPHRDGNEQFF. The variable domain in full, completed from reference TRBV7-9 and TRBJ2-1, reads DTGVSQNPRHKITKRGQNVTFRCDPISEHNRLYWYRQTLGQGPEFLTYFQNEAQLEKSRLLSDRFSAERPKGSFSTLEIQRTEQGDSAMYLCASSSPHRDGNEQFFGPGTRLTVL.

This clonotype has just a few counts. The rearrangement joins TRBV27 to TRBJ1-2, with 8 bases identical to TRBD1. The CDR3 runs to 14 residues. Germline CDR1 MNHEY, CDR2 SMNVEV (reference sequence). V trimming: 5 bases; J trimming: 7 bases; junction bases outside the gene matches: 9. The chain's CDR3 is CASSPRTGLSGYTF. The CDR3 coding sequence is TGTGCCAGCAGTCCCCGGACAGGGCTCTCTGGCTACACCTTC.

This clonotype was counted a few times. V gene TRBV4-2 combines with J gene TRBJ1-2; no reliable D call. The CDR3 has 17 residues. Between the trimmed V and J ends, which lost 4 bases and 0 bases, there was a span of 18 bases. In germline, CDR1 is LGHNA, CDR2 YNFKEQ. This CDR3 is CASSPLADWEANYGYTF. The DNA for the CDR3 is TGTGCCAGCAGCCCATTGGCGGACTGGGAAGCTAACTATGGCTACACCTTC.

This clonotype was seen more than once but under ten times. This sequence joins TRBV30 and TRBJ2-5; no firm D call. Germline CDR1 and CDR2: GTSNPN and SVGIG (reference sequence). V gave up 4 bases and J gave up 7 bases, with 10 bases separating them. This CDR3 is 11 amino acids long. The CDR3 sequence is CAWTSDRTQYF. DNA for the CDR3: TGTGCCTGGACATCGGACCGGACCCAGTACTTC.

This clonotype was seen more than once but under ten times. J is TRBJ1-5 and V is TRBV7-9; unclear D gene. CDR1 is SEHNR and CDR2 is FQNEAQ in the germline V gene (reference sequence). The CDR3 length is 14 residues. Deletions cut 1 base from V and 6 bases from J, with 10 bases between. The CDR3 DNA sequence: TGTGCCAGCAGCTTAGGGCAGTCAAGTCAGCCCCAGCATTTT. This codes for CASSLGQSSQPQHF.

The CDR3 loop reads CASSSTGGRAYEQYF. For the CDR3, the DNA is TGTGCCAGCAGCAGCACGGGCGGGCGAGCCTACGAGCAGTACTTC. The chain combines TRBV28 with TRBJ2-7; possibly TRBD2 for D (5 bases). This CDR3 is 15 amino acids long. V was pared by 6 bases and J by 2 bases, with 17 bases between. The germline gives CDR1 MDHEN, CDR2 SYDVKM. Filled out from reference TRBV28 and TRBJ2-7, the complete variable domain reads DVKVTQSSRYLVKRTGEKVFLECVQDMDHENMFWYRQDPGLGLRLIYFSYDVKMKEKGDIPEGYSVSREKKERFSLILESASTNQTSMYLCASSSTGGRAYEQYFGPGTRLTVT.

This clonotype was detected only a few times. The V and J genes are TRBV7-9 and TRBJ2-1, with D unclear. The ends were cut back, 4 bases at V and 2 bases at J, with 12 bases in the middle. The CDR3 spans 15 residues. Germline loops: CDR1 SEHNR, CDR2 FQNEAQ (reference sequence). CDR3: CASSWAGRPYNEQFF. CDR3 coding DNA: TGTGCCAGCAGCTGGGCTGGTCGCCCCTACAATGAGCAGTTCTTC.

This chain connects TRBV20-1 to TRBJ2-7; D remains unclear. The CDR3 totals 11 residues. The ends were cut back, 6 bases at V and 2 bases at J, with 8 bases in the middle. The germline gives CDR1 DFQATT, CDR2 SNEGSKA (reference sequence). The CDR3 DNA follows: TGCAGTGCAGAGCTGGCCTACGAGCAGTACTTC. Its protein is CSAELAYEQYF.

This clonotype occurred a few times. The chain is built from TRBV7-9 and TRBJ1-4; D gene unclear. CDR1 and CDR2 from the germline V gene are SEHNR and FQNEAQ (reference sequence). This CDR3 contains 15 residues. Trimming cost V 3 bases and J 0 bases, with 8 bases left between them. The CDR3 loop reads CASSLGETTNEKLFF. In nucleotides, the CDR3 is TGTGCCAGCAGCTTGGGAGAAACAACTAATGAAAAACTGTTTTTT. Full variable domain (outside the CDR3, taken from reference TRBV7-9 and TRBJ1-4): DTGVSQNPRHKITKRGQNVTFRCDPISEHNRLYWYRQTLGQGPEFLTYFQNEAQLEKSRLLSDRFSAERPKGSFSTLEIQRTEQGDSAMYLCASSLGETTNEKLFFGSGTQLSVL.

In DNA form, the CDR3 reads TGTGCCAGCAGCCTCCCCCCCAACAGGGTCTCCTACGAGCAGTACTTC. Its protein product is CASSLPPNRVSYEQYF. The chain employs TRBV7-9 and TRBJ2-7, with D possibly TRBD1 on 6 matching bases. The germline V and J ends were trimmed by 5 bases and 0 bases, with 17 bases remaining between them. Germline V lookup: CDR1 SEHNR, CDR2 FQNEAQ (reference sequence). The CDR3 extends over 16 amino acids.

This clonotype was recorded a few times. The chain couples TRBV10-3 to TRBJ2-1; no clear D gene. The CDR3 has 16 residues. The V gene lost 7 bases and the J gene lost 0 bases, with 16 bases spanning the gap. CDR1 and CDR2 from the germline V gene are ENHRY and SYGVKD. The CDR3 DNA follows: TGTGCCATCAACCAACGCCCGGGTAGCTCCTACAATGAGCAGTTCTTC. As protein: CAINQRPGSSYNEQFF.

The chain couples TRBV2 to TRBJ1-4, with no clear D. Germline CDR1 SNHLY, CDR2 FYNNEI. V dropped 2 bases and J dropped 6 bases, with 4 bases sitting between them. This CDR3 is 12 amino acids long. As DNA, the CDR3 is TGTGCCAGCAGTGAACAGGATGAAAAACTGTTTTTT. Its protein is CASSEQDEKLFF.

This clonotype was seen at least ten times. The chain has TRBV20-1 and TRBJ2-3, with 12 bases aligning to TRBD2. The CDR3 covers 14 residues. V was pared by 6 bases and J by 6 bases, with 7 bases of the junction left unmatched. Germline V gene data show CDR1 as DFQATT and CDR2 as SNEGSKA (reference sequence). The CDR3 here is CSATPGLAGDTQYF. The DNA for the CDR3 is TGCAGTGCGACTCCGGGACTAGCGGGCGATACGCAGTATTTT.

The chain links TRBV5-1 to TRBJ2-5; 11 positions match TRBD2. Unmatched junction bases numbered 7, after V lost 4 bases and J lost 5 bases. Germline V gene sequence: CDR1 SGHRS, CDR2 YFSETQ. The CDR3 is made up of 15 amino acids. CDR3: CASSGQLAGVETQYF. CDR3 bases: TGCGCCAGCAGCGGGCAACTAGCGGGAGTCGAGACCCAGTACTTC. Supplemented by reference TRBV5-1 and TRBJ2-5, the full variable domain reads KAGVTQTPRYLIKTRGQQVTLSCSPISGHRSVSWYQQTPGQGLQFLFEYFSETQRNKGNFPGRFSGRQFSNSRSEMNVSTLELGDSALYLCASSGQLAGVETQYFGPGTRLLVL.

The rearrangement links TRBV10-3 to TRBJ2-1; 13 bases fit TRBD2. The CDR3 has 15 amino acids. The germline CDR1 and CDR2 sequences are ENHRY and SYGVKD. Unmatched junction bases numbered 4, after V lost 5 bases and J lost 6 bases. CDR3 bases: TGTGCCATCAGTATACGGACTAGCGGGGGCAATGAGCAGTTCTTC. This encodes CAISIRTSGGNEQFF.

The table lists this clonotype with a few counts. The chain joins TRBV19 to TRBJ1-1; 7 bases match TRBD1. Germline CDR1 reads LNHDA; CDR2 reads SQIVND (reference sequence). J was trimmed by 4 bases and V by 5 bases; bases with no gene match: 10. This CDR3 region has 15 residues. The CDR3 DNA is TGTGCCAGTAGTCCGGCAGGGGGGAGGAGCACTGAAGCTTTCTTT. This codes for CASSPAGGRSTEAFF.

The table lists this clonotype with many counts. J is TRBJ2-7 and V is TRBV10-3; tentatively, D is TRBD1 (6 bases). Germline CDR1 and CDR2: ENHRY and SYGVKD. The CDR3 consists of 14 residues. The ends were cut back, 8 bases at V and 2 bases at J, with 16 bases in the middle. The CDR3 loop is CAIGAGTTTYEQYF. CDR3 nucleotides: TGTGCCATCGGAGCAGGGACAACCACCTACGAGCAGTACTTC.

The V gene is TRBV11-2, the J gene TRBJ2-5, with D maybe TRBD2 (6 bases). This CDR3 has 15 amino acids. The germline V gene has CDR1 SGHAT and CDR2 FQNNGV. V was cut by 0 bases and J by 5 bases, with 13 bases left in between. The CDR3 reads CASSLERSGDETQYF. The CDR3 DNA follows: TGTGCCAGCAGCTTAGAAAGGTCGGGAGATGAGACCCAGTACTTC. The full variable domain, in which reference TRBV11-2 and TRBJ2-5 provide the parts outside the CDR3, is EAGVAQSPRYKIIEKRQSVAFWCNPISGHATLYWYQQILGQGPKLLIQFQNNGVVDDSQLPKDRFSAERLKGVDSTLKIQPAKLEDSAVYLCASSLERSGDETQYFGPGTRLLVL.

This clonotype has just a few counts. The CDR3 here is CASSSGEGGDSWIWNEQFF. CDR3 in DNA: TGTGCCAGCAGCTCCGGGGAAGGAGGGGACTCCTGGATTTGGAATGAGCAGTTCTTC. V is TRBV7-8 and J is TRBJ2-1; D is possibly TRBD2 (6 bases). The CDR3 consists of 19 residues. V shed 4 bases and J shed 7 bases, with 29 bases lying between them. Per germline, CDR1 SGHVS and CDR2 FQNEAQ.

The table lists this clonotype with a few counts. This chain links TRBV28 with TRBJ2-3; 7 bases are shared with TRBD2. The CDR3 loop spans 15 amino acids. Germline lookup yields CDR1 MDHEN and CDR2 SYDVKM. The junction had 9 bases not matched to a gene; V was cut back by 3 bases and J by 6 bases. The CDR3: CASSFPRLAGDTQYF. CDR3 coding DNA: TGTGCCAGCAGTTTCCCCAGACTAGCAGGTGATACGCAGTATTTT.